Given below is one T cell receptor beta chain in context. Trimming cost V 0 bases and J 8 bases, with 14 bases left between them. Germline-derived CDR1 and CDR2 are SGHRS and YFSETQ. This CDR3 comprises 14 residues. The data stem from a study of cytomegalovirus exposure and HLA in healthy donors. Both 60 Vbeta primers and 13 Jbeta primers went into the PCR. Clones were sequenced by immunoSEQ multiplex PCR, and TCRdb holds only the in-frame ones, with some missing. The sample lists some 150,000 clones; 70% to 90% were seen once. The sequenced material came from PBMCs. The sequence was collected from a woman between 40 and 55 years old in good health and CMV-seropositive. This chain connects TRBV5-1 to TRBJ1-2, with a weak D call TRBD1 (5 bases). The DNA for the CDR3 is TGCGCCAGCAGCTTGGAGTCACGGTCAGGGGGCTACACCTTC. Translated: CASSLESRSGGYTF.